This record covers a single TCR beta chain. Its antigen is unknown. The treatment here: some 20 received Ad26.COV2.S at low or high dose, single or two shots; roughly 5 received placebo; per-sample allocation not given. On day 63 after the first injection, vaccine and placebo recipients gave samples. Sequenced by immunoSEQ multiplex PCR; TCRdb stores in-frame clones only, minus some. The sample holds around 320,000 clones, 87% seen once. The sample is drawn from a study of Ad26.COV2.S vaccination and SARS-CoV-2 variants. Regarding the study as a whole: Placebo recipients and vaccine recipients were similar in non-spike TCR breadth. While placebo recipients had lower spike-specific TCR breadth, vaccine recipients had more. There was a possibility that the TCR breadth and depth analyses underestimated total T cell responses. Reported findings describe substantial breadth in spike-specific CD8+ and CD4+ T cell responses following vaccination.

The CDR3 has 16 amino acids. The germline CDR1 and CDR2 sequences are KGHSH and LQKENI. Unmatched junction bases numbered 11, after V lost 3 bases and J lost 6 bases. The TCR comes from a person aged 18-65 years who received the Ad26.COV2.S COVID-19 vaccine or a placebo. This specimen consisted of peripheral blood, obtained in a trial of Ad26.COV2.S vaccine versus placebo. This chain uses TRBV18 with TRBJ2-3, with 8 bases that match TRBD2. As DNA, the CDR3 is TGTGCCAGCTCACCTTGGGGTAGCGGGGAGCGGGATACGCAGTATTTT. It translates to CASSPWGSGERDTQYF.